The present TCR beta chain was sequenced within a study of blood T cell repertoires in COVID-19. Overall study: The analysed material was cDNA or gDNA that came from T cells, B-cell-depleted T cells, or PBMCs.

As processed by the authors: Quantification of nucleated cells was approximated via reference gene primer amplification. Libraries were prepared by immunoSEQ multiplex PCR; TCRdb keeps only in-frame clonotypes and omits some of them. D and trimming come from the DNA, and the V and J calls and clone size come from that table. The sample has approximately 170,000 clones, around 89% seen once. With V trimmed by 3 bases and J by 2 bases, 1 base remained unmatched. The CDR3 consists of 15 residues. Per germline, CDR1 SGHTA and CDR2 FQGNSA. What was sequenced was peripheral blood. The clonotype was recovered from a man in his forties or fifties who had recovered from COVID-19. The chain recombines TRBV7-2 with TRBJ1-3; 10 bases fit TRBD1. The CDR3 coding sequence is TGTGCCAGCAGCTTCGACAGGGGGCCTGGAAACACCATATATTTT. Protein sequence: CASSFDRGPGNTIYF.